The rows below give T cell receptor beta chains drawn from one sample of a study of T cell repertoires and HLA-DP antigens. Their recognized antigens are unknown. Assay used: immunoSEQ multiplex PCR; TCRdb lists only in-frame clones, some missing. Here the sample spans about 73,000 clones, roughly 75% being singletons. The specimen sequenced was CD4+ T cells from PBMCs. These receptors all stem from a man in his sixties in good health and CMV-seronegative. The CDR3 runs from the conserved cysteine through the conserved F or W. D genes are given only for firm matches. Some rows have no size entry. The others give once, few or many, or a class for an expanded clone.

j_call: TRBJ2-7; clone_size: few; v_call: TRBV7-2; d_call: NA; cdr3_nt: TGTGCCAGCAGCTTAGCCCGGGACATTAGGTACTTC; cdr3_aa: CASSLARDIRYF
j_call: TRBJ1-1; clone_size: few; v_call: TRBV15; d_call: NA; cdr3_nt: TGTGCCACCAGTGTCAGGAACACTGAAGCTTTCTTT; cdr3_aa: CATSVRNTEAFF
j_call: TRBJ1-2; clone_size: NA; v_call: TRBV5-4; d_call: NA; cdr3_nt: TGTGCCAGCAGCAGGGCTGGGCTGGACTATGGCTACACCTTC; cdr3_aa: CASSRAGLDYGYTF
j_call: TRBJ1-4; clone_size: NA; v_call: TRBV28; d_call: TRBD1; cdr3_nt: TGTGCCAGCAGCCCCCGGACAGGGGAAAAACTGTTTTTT; cdr3_aa: CASSPRTGEKLFF
j_call: TRBJ1-5; clone_size: NA; v_call: TRBV7-9; d_call: NA; cdr3_nt: TGTGCCAGCAGTCCAGAGGGCAATCAGCCCCAGCATTTT; cdr3_aa: CASSPEGNQPQHF
j_call: TRBJ1-4; clone_size: few; v_call: TRBV28; d_call: NA; cdr3_nt: TGTGCCAGCAGTTCCTCTACATGGCCTTCCCTTTTT; cdr3_aa: CASSSSTWPSLF
j_call: TRBJ2-1; clone_size: NA; v_call: TRBV6-1; d_call: NA; cdr3_nt: TGTGCCAGCAGAAGCGGAGGGGGGCAGTTCTTC; cdr3_aa: CASRSGGGQFF
j_call: TRBJ1-6; clone_size: NA; v_call: TRBV6-1; d_call: NA; cdr3_nt: TGTGCCACCATGGAATGGGGGTCGAATTCACCCCTCCACTTT; cdr3_aa: CATMEWGSNSPLHF
j_call: TRBJ2-5; clone_size: NA; v_call: TRBV5-1; d_call: TRBD1; cdr3_nt: TGCGCCAGCAGCTCGGGACAGGGGGACCAAGAGACCCAGTACTTC; cdr3_aa: CASSSGQGDQETQYF
j_call: TRBJ2-3; clone_size: NA; v_call: TRBV11-2; d_call: NA; cdr3_nt: TGTGCCAGCAGCTTACCAGTTAGCACAGATACGCAGTATTTT; cdr3_aa: CASSLPVSTDTQYF
j_call: TRBJ1-2; clone_size: NA; v_call: TRBV5-1; d_call: TRBD1; cdr3_nt: TGCGCCAGCAGCTTGGGCGCAGACAGGGGAAGCTATGGCTACACCTTC; cdr3_aa: CASSLGADRGSYGYTF
j_call: TRBJ1-4; clone_size: NA; v_call: TRBV5-1; d_call: NA; cdr3_nt: TGCGCCAGCAGCTTGGAACTTAATGAAAAACTGTTTTTT; cdr3_aa: CASSLELNEKLFF
j_call: TRBJ2-1; clone_size: NA; v_call: TRBV7-3; d_call: TRBD2; cdr3_nt: TGTGCCAGCAGCTCTATCCTAGCGGGATACAATGAGCAGTTCTTC; cdr3_aa: CASSSILAGYNEQFF
j_call: TRBJ2-5; clone_size: NA; v_call: TRBV5-6; d_call: NA; cdr3_nt: TGTGCCAGCAGCCCTATTGGGGTGGAGACCCAGTACTTC; cdr3_aa: CASSPIGVETQYF
j_call: TRBJ1-5; clone_size: NA; v_call: TRBV7-2; d_call: NA; cdr3_nt: TGTGCCAGCAGTCGAGCCATTCAGGATCAGCCCCAGCATTTT; cdr3_aa: CASSRAIQDQPQHF
j_call: TRBJ1-2; clone_size: once; v_call: TRBV9; d_call: NA; cdr3_nt: TGTGCCAGCAGCGCTAGCCGGCCCGGGCCCTCCGGAGGCTACACCTTC; cdr3_aa: CASSASRPGPSGGYTF
j_call: TRBJ1-3; clone_size: NA; v_call: TRBV7-6; d_call: TRBD1; cdr3_nt: TGTGCCAGCAGCTTAGTCAGGGGGGCAGGAAACACCATATATTTT; cdr3_aa: CASSLVRGAGNTIYF
j_call: TRBJ2-5; clone_size: few; v_call: TRBV6-5; d_call: TRBD1; cdr3_nt: TGTGCCAGTCAGAGGGACAGGGCTCAAGAGACCCAGTACTTC; cdr3_aa: CASQRDRAQETQYF
j_call: TRBJ2-2; clone_size: NA; v_call: TRBV5-4; d_call: TRBD1; cdr3_nt: TGTGCCAGCAGGGGACAGTACACCGGGGAGCTGTTTTTT; cdr3_aa: CASRGQYTGELFF
j_call: TRBJ1-5; clone_size: NA; v_call: TRBV5-1; d_call: NA; cdr3_nt: TGCGCCAGCAGCCTTAGTGGGATGTATCAGCCCCAGCATTTT; cdr3_aa: CASSLSGMYQPQHF
j_call: TRBJ2-1; clone_size: few; v_call: TRBV4-3; d_call: TRBD2; cdr3_nt: TGCGCCAGCAGCCGAGAAAAGCGGGATTCAGCGCCAGACAATGAGCAGTTCTTC; cdr3_aa: CASSREKRDSAPDNEQFF
j_call: TRBJ1-2; clone_size: NA; v_call: TRBV10-3; d_call: TRBD1; cdr3_nt: TGTGCCATCAGGTCAGGGGGCTTGGGAGGCTACACCTTC; cdr3_aa: CAIRSGGLGGYTF
j_call: TRBJ2-2; clone_size: NA; v_call: TRBV5-5; d_call: TRBD1; cdr3_nt: TGTGCCAGCAGGATACAGGGGATGGCCGGGGAGCTGTTTTTT; cdr3_aa: CASRIQGMAGELFF
j_call: TRBJ1-4; clone_size: NA; v_call: TRBV28; d_call: TRBD1; cdr3_nt: TGTGCCAGCAGTTTTGGGACAGGGGGGAAAGAAAAACTGTTTTTT; cdr3_aa: CASSFGTGGKEKLFF
j_call: TRBJ1-3; clone_size: NA; v_call: TRBV6-1; d_call: NA; cdr3_nt: TGTGCCAGCAGTGAACTGGGGGACACCATATATTTT; cdr3_aa: CASSELGDTIYF
j_call: TRBJ2-3; clone_size: NA; v_call: TRBV28; d_call: NA; cdr3_nt: TGTGCCAGCAGTACAAGACCCCCAGATACGCAGTATTTT; cdr3_aa: CASSTRPPDTQYF
j_call: TRBJ2-2; clone_size: NA; v_call: TRBV5-4; d_call: NA; cdr3_nt: TGTGCCAGCAGCTCCTTCCGGCTCGGGGGAACCGGGGAGCTGTTTTTT; cdr3_aa: CASSSFRLGGTGELFF
j_call: TRBJ1-4; clone_size: NA; v_call: TRBV28; d_call: NA; cdr3_nt: TGTGCCAGCAGTCCCCCTCTGGTCTTGGAAAAACTGTTTTTT; cdr3_aa: CASSPPLVLEKLFF
j_call: TRBJ2-6; clone_size: NA; v_call: TRBV28; d_call: TRBD1; cdr3_nt: TGTGCCAGCAGTACGACAGGGGCGTCTGGGGCCAACGTCCTGACTTTC; cdr3_aa: CASSTTGASGANVLTF
j_call: TRBJ2-2; clone_size: NA; v_call: TRBV6-1; d_call: NA; cdr3_nt: TGTGCCAGCAGTGAAAAAATCAGACACACCGGGGAGCTGTTTTTT; cdr3_aa: CASSEKIRHTGELFF
j_call: TRBJ1-6; clone_size: NA; v_call: TRBV7-6; d_call: NA; cdr3_nt: TGTGCCAGCAGCTTAGCGTCCGGGGGTCACTCACCCCTCCACTTT; cdr3_aa: CASSLASGGHSPLHF
j_call: TRBJ1-4; clone_size: NA; v_call: TRBV7-2; d_call: NA; cdr3_nt: TGTGCCAGCAGCTTAGTTTGGGGGAATGAAAAACTGTTTTTT; cdr3_aa: CASSLVWGNEKLFF
j_call: TRBJ2-1; clone_size: NA; v_call: TRBV19; d_call: NA; cdr3_nt: TGTGCCAGTAGTGCGGACACGGGCTGGGGTGAGCAGTTCTTC; cdr3_aa: CASSADTGWGEQFF
j_call: TRBJ1-1; clone_size: NA; v_call: TRBV4-2; d_call: NA; cdr3_nt: TGTGCCAGCAGCCAAGATCTCCGGGGTGGAAGGAACACTGAAGCTTTCTTT; cdr3_aa: CASSQDLRGGRNTEAFF
j_call: TRBJ1-1; clone_size: few; v_call: TRBV9; d_call: NA; cdr3_nt: TGTGCCAGCAGCGTAGGGTCATCACTCATGAACACTGAAGCTTTCTTT; cdr3_aa: CASSVGSSLMNTEAFF
j_call: TRBJ1-1; clone_size: NA; v_call: TRBV10-1; d_call: TRBD1; cdr3_nt: TGCGCCAGCAGTGAGTCTAGAGGACAGGGAGACCTATCCACTGAAGCTTTCTTT; cdr3_aa: CASSESRGQGDLSTEAFF
j_call: TRBJ2-2; clone_size: NA; v_call: TRBV27; d_call: NA; cdr3_nt: TGTGCCAGCACCCTGGCCGGTGTGGGAACGAACACCGGGGAGCTGTTTTTT; cdr3_aa: CASTLAGVGTNTGELFF
j_call: TRBJ1-4; clone_size: NA; v_call: TRBV28; d_call: TRBD1; cdr3_nt: TGTGCCAGCAGGACTGGGACAGGAGCTGAAAAACTGTTTTTT; cdr3_aa: CASRTGTGAEKLFF
j_call: TRBJ1-4; clone_size: few; v_call: TRBV19; d_call: NA; cdr3_nt: TGTGCCAGTAGTTCGTACCGGGACGGACCTGAAAAACTGTTTTTT; cdr3_aa: CASSSYRDGPEKLFF
j_call: TRBJ1-2; clone_size: NA; v_call: TRBV9; d_call: NA; cdr3_nt: TGTGCCAGCAGCGAAGGGCCTACCTATGGCTACACCTTC; cdr3_aa: CASSEGPTYGYTF
j_call: TRBJ1-1; clone_size: NA; v_call: TRBV6-4; d_call: TRBD1; cdr3_nt: TGTGCCAGCAGTGCCCTCCGGGACAGGGGGCCTGGGCACACTGAAGCTTTCTTT; cdr3_aa: CASSALRDRGPGHTEAFF
j_call: TRBJ2-1; clone_size: NA; v_call: TRBV19; d_call: NA; cdr3_nt: TGTGCCAGTAGTCAACGGGGCCCCTACAATGAGCAGTTCTTC; cdr3_aa: CASSQRGPYNEQFF
j_call: TRBJ1-2; clone_size: few; v_call: TRBV14; d_call: NA; cdr3_nt: TGTGCCAGCAGCCAAGTAGGGCTGACCTATGGCTACACCTTC; cdr3_aa: CASSQVGLTYGYTF
j_call: TRBJ2-1; clone_size: once; v_call: TRBV6-1; d_call: TRBD1; cdr3_nt: TGTGCCAGCAGCCCCACTTGGACAGGGGGAAATGAGCAGTTCTTC; cdr3_aa: CASSPTWTGGNEQFF
j_call: TRBJ1-2; clone_size: NA; v_call: TRBV25-1; d_call: TRBD1; cdr3_nt: TGTGCCAGCAGTGCTACGGGACAGGGGCTCTATGGCTACACCTTC; cdr3_aa: CASSATGQGLYGYTF
j_call: TRBJ1-1; clone_size: NA; v_call: TRBV19; d_call: NA; cdr3_nt: TGTGCCAGTAGTATATCATTGAACACTGAAGCTTTCTTT; cdr3_aa: CASSISLNTEAFF
j_call: TRBJ1-2; clone_size: few; v_call: TRBV9; d_call: NA; cdr3_nt: TGTGCCAGCAGGGCCAGGTGGCAGGACTATGGCTACACCTTC; cdr3_aa: CASRARWQDYGYTF